Below, one T cell receptor beta chain is given with its context. What this receptor recognizes is not known. There are no base qualities to consult, and no much larger clone falls within one base. The CDR3 regions of human TCRbeta chains were subjected to immunosequencing. Per the original workflow: TCRs in the repertoires were matched against a reference library of SARS-CoV-2-specific TCRs that had been generated with the MIRA antigen-specificity platform. Breadth was defined as the fraction of unique TCRs that were SARS-CoV-2-associated. Depth was defined as the fraction of total T cells that were SARS-CoV-2-associated. Using the MIRA data, each spike-specific TCR was mapped to the spike region that the TCR reacts to and placed in a CD4 or CD8 class. Log10-transformed breadth and depth values were compared by one-way ANOVA with Sidak's multiple comparisons tests. Sourced from immuneACCESS, this table was stored by TCRdb with only in-frame sequences that have V and J called. A share of the clones is absent; for the studies checked, an unresolved V gene accounts for under half, and the remainder has no known explanation. The V and J calls and clone size were taken over from that table, and D and trimming were inferred from the DNA. Counted in this sample were about 160,000 clones; approximately 90% of them appeared once. The ten largest clones take up 1.5% to 2% of the sample.

Via the germline V gene (reference sequence), CDR1 is DFQATT and CDR2 SNEGSKA. The junction shows trimming of 3 bases on V and 0 bases on J, plus 3 bases between the germline ends. Including the terminal cysteine and phenylalanine, the CDR3 comprises 12 residues. Just CDR3 DNA is preserved here, 36 bases in frame from base 1. Explained via the paper, the time point label denotes: baseline before first vaccination. The vaccinee samples were drawn from two UK trials, COV001 and COV002, one of which was a single-blind randomized controlled phase 2/3 trial testing AZD1222 (ChAdOx1 nCoV-19) in healthy adults. For TCRbeta chain sequencing, PBMC samples were collected from trial participants at day 0 and at day 28 after the second dose. The sample is drawn from a study of T cell responses to AZD1222 COVID-19 vaccine (dated by TCRdb to the early 2020s). In the study overall: AZD1222 recipients given second doses at about 4 weeks or at about 12 weeks were pooled, since spike-specific TCR depth and breadth were not found to differ between the two schedules. TCR sequencing covered more than 230 trial participants: 200 to 220 given two doses of AZD1222 and 26 given two doses of MenACWY control vaccine. Enrollment into the trials was organized by age into subgroups of 18-55, 56-69 and 70-plus years, and those subgroups contained roughly 150, 30 and 60 TCR-sequenced participants, respectively.

The paper as a whole reports these results and caveats: The vaccine-associated CD4 TCRs covered the entire spike protein, and the dominant responses fell in regions 160-218 and 743-854. In the small 56-69-year group, the increase in depth fell short of significance, most likely because of low power. Conclusions about previously exposed vaccinees are limited, since just a handful of AZD1222 recipients were seropositive for SARS-CoV-2 at baseline. After two AZD1222 doses, spike-specific TCR breadth and depth were significantly higher than at day 0 and than in MenACWY recipients. No day 14 peak-response samples were available, so repertoires were characterized only after the peak T cell response. Nearly half of unique spike-specific TCRs reportedly recognized epitopes outside regions mutated in the B.1.351 and B.1.1.7 variants. Participants were mostly white British and included more females than males, and it was suggested by the authors that clonal diversity may have been underestimated.

This TCR was sampled from an adult in good health. The chain joins TRBV20-1 to TRBJ1-5, with the D gene not confidently named. Sequenced here: peripheral blood, sampled on day 0 of AZD1222 vaccination. Here is the DNA: TGCAGTGCTAGTATTAGCAATCAGCCCCAGCATTTT. It is translated as CSASISNQPQHF.